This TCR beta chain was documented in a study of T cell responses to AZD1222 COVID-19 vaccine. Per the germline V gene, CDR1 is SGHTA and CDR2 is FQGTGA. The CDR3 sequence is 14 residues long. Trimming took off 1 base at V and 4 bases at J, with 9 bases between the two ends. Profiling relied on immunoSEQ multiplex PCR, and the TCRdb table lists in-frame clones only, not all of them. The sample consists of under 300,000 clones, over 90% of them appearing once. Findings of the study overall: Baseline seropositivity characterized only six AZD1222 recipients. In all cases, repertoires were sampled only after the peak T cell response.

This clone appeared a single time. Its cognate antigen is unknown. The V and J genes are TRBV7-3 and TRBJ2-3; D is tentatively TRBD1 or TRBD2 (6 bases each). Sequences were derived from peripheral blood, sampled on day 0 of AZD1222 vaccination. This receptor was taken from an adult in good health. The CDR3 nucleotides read TGTGCCAGCAGCTTAAACGGGGGCCCAGATACGCAGTATTTT. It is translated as CASSLNGGPDTQYF.